The subject of this entry is one T cell receptor (beta chain). Antigen unknown. The junction differs from germline at one of its ends, possibly a read error. This sample is part of a study of T cell responses to AZD1222 COVID-19 vaccine. This CDR3 contains 18 residues. Germline lookup yields CDR1 MDHEN and CDR2 SYDVKM. Sequenced by immunoSEQ multiplex PCR; TCRdb stores in-frame clones only, minus some. The sample lists some 92,000 clones, approximately 90% occurring once. General observations from the study: Spike-specific TCR breadth and depth rose after two AZD1222 doses. White British ancestry dominated among donors, who included more females, and clonal diversity was possibly underestimated. Nearly half of spike-specific TCRs reportedly target unmutated variant regions.

The J gene is TRBJ1-6, the V gene TRBV28, with D unclear. The receptor comes from an adult in good health. Sequencing used peripheral blood, obtained on day 0 of AZD1222 vaccination. CDR3 loop: CASSLAGGRTWQHSPLHF. CDR3 in DNA: TGTGCCAGTAGTTTGGCTGGTGGCAGGACTTGGCAGCACTCACCCCTCCACTTT.